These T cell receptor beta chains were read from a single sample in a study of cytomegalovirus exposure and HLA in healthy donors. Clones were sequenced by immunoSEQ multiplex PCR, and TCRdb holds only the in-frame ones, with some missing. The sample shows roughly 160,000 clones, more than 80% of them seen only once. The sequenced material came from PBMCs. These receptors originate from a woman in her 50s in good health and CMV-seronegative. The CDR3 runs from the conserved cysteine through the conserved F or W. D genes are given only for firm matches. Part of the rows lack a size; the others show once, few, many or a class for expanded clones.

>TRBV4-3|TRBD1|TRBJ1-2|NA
TGCGCCAGCAGCGCCCGACAGGGATCGGTCACCTTC
CASSARQGSVTF
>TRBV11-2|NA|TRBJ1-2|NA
TGTGCCAGCAGCCCTGCGGGGGGCTACGGCTACACCTTC
CASSPAGGYGYTF
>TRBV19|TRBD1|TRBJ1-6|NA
TGTGCCAGTAGTAGGGACAGAACGTTTAATTCACCCCTCCACTTT
CASSRDRTFNSPLHF
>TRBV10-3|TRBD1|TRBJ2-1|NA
TGTGCCATCAGCTGGGACAGGGGGCCGAATGAGCAGTTCTTC
CAISWDRGPNEQFF
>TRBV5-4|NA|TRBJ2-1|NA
TGTGCCAGCAGCTTTACGGGCTACAATGAGCAGTTCTTC
CASSFTGYNEQFF
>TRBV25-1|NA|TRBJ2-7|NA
TGTGCCAGCAGTGACCTCCACACCCGGGAGGGGGCGGGGGAGCAGTACTTC
CASSDLHTREGAGEQYF
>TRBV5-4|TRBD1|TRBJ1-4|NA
TGTGCCAGCAGCTTCCGACAGGGGGCTGGAGAAAAACTGTTTTTT
CASSFRQGAGEKLFF
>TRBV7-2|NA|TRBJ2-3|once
TGTGCCAGCAGCTTGCAGACTAGTAGCACAGATACGCAGTATTTT
CASSLQTSSTDTQYF
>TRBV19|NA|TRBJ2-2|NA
TGTGCCAGTAGCTTCACAGGGTTAGGCGGGGAGCTGTTTTTT
CASSFTGLGGELFF
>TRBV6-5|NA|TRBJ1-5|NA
TGTGCCAGCAGTTACTCGAGGCAGGGAGGTCAGCCCCAGCATTTT
CASSYSRQGGQPQHF
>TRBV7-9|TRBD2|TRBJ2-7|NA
TGTGCCAGCAGCTTAGGGTCTAGCGGGAGCTACGAGCAGTACTTC
CASSLGSSGSYEQYF
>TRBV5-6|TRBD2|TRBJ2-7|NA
TGTGCCAGCAGCTTGGCGGGGGGGCATCTGGCTTTC
CASSLAGGHLAF
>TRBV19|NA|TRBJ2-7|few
TGTGCCACTGCGACAGGTGCTACCTACGAGCAGTACTTC
CATATGATYEQYF